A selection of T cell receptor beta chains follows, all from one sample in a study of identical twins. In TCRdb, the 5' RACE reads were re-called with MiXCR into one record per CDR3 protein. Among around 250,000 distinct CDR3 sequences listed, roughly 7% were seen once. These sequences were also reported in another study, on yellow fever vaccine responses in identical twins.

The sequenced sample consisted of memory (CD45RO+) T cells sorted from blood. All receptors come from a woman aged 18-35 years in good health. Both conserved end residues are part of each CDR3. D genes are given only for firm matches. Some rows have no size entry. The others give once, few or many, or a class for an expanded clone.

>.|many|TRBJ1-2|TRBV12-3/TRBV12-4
CASSPQGSYGYTF
TGTGCCAGCAGTCCCCAGGGGAGCTATGGCTACACCTTC
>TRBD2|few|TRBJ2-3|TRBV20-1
CSARRLAAKSTDTQYF
TGCAGTGCTAGGAGGCTAGCGGCCAAGAGCACAGATACGCAGTATTTT
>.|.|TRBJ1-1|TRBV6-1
CASSGPEQRKNTEAFF
TGTGCCAGCAGTGGCCCCGAACAGCGAAAGAACACTGAAGCTTTCTTT
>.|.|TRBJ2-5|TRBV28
CASSGPGRGNQETQYF
TGTGCCAGCAGCGGGCCTGGCCGGGGGAACCAAGAGACCCAGTACTTC
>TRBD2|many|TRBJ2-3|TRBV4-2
CASSQDQAGGTDTQYF
TGTGCCAGCAGCCAAGATCAAGCGGGGGGTACAGATACGCAGTATTTT
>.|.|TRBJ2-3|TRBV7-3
CASSPGSKDTQYF
TGTGCCAGCAGCCCCGGGAGTAAAGATACGCAGTATTTT
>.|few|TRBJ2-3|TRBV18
CASSPRLGAATDTQYF
TGTGCCAGCTCACCTCGCTTAGGCGCGGCAACAGATACGCAGTATTTT
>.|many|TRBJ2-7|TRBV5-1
CASSRRGIDYEQYF
TGCGCCAGCAGCCGGAGAGGGATCGACTACGAGCAGTACTTC
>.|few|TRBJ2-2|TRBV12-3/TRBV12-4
CASKRTGLSNTGELFF
TGTGCCAGCAAAAGAACGGGACTCTCGAACACCGGGGAGCTGTTTTTT
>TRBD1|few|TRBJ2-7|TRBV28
CASLRGHEQYF
TGTGCCAGTCTAAGGGGGCACGAGCAGTACTTC
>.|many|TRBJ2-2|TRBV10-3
CAITSSNTGELFF
TGTGCCATCACCAGCTCGAACACCGGGGAGCTGTTTTTT
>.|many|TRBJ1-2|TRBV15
CATSSRGNYGYTF
TGTGCCACCTCCTCCCGGGGAAACTATGGCTACACCTTC
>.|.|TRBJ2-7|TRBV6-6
CATTGGGPYEQYF
TGTGCCACCACCGGGGGCGGACCCTACGAGCAGTACTTC
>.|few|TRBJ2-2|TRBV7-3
CASSLQRLGTGELFF
TGTGCCAGCAGCTTACAACGACTAGGGACCGGGGAGCTGTTTTTT
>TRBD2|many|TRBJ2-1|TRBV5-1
CASSLASGSSYNEQFF
TGCGCCAGCAGCTTGGCGAGCGGGAGCTCCTACAATGAGCAGTTCTTC
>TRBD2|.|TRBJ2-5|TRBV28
CASSFSLGTSGTETQYF
TGTGCCAGCAGTTTCTCATTAGGGACTAGCGGGACTGAGACCCAGTACTTC
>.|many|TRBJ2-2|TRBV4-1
CASSQDKGWSTGELFF
TGCGCCAGCAGCCAAGATAAAGGCTGGAGCACCGGGGAGCTGTTTTTT
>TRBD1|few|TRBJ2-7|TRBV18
CASSPGQGRVWF
TGTGCCAGCTCACCAGGACAGGGTCGGGTCTGGTTC
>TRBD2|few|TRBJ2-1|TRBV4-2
CASSPIAGGYNEQFF
TGTGCCAGCAGCCCGATAGCGGGGGGCTACAATGAGCAGTTCTTC
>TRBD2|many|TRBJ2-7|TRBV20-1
CSALIAGDYEQYF
TGCAGTGCTCTGATAGCGGGAGACTACGAGCAGTACTTC
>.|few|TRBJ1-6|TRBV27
CASQATDYNSPLHF
TGTGCCAGTCAGGCGACGGATTATAATTCACCCCTCCACTTT
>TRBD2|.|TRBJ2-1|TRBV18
CASSLSAGSVDEQFF
TGTGCCAGCTCACTGTCAGCGGGATCGGTCGATGAGCAGTTCTTC